This TCR beta chain is from a study of beta chain features in type 1 diabetes. At the level of the study: No patient-donor differences in age, gender, total cells or subset yield. Study results and caveats: People with Type 1 diabetes carried modestly yet significantly shorter TCRB CDR3s in all four CD4+ subsets. In these data, an HLA type influence on TCRB rearrangement remained unresolved.

CD45RO/CCR7/CD25/CD127/CD95/CD27 staining was used to isolate CD4+ naive, central memory, regulatory and stem cell-like memory cells by sorting. Reverse transcribing all isolated RNA meant expressed TCRB transcripts were sequenced. Sequencing was performed with immunoSEQ multiplex PCR; in TCRdb, only in-frame clones are kept and a portion is missing. Of 300,000 to 350,000 clones in the sample, roughly 13% were seen once. This clone was seen a few times. Antigen: not known. The CDR3 is 12 residues long. The germline V and J ends were trimmed by 2 bases and 4 bases, with 8 bases remaining between them. Germline V gives CDR1 GTSNPN, CDR2 SVGIG (reference sequence).

The V call is TRBV30, the J call TRBJ1-1; D is perhaps TRBD1 (5 bases). The source material was naive CD4+ T cells from blood. This clonotype was sampled from a woman aged 18-29 years with type 1 diabetes. CDR3 amino acids: CAWSFGGTEAFF. The DNA for the CDR3 is TGTGCCTGGAGTTTCGGGGGCACTGAAGCTTTCTTT.